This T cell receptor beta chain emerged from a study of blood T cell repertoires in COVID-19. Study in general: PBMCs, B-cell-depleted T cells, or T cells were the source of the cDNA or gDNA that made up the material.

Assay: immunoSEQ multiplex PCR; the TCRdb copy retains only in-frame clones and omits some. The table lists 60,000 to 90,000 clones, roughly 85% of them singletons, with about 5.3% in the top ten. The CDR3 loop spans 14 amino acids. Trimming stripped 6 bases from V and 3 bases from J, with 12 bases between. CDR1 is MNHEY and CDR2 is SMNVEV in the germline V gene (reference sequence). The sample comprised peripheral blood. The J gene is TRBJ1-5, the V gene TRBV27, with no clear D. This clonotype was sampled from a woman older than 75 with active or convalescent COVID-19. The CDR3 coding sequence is TGTGCCAGCAGGCCGGGAGGCTCCAATCAGCCCCAGCATTTT. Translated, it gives CASRPGGSNQPQHF.